The T cell receptor beta chain under discussion was sequenced for a study of a mutant IDH1 vaccine in newly diagnosed glioma. The overall study: In some groups vaccination began 4-6 weeks post-radiotherapy; others received it with temozolomide. Previous treatment comprised radiotherapy, temozolomide, or both, mostly both.

Time point given: week 5, during vaccination. Vaccinated patients received 300 ug of mutant IDH1 20-mer peptide per dose, with topical imiquimod. This clone was seen many times. No antigen is known for it. One end of the junction is discordant with germline, which a read error may explain. The CDR3 consists of 11 residues. Looked up from germline, CDR1 is MNHNS and CDR2 is SASEGT. The assay was immunoSEQ multiplex PCR, and TCRdb's table has in-frame clones only and misses some. The data show 30,000 to 35,000 clones, around 60% seen once. This clonotype originated in a woman younger than 30 with glioma. This specimen consisted of PBMCs, obtained from a glioma patient whose treatment included an IDH1 peptide vaccine. The chain joins TRBV6-1 to TRBJ2-5; a possible D gene is TRBD1 (6 bases). The CDR3 nucleotides are TGTGCCAGCAGTGATCTCGCACAGGGTGACTTC. It specifies CASSDLAQGDF.